This T cell receptor beta chain was sequenced during a study of PD-1 blockade in classical Hodgkin lymphoma. About this clone itself: Its antigen is unidentified.

V shed 4 bases and J 1 base; nucleotides not matched to a gene: 3. The CDR3 is 15 residues long. CDR1 and CDR2 from the germline V gene are SGHAT and FQDESV (reference sequence). Assay used: immunoSEQ multiplex PCR; TCRdb lists only in-frame clones, some missing. Here the sample spans 98,000 or so clones, 89% being singletons. Every single patient, without exception, relapsed after autologous stem cell transplantation, and brentuximab vedotin exposure varied. Whole-study findings and limits: Exclusion was the outcome for patients who began nivolumab under 1 year after ASCT.

This rearrangement joins TRBV11-1 to TRBJ2-3; 9 bases fit TRBD1. The sample here was peripheral blood mononuclear cells (PBMCs), taken before the second cycle of nivolumab. This receptor was obtained from a human donor with classical Hodgkin lymphoma. DNA for the CDR3: TGTGCCAGCAGCTGGAGGACAGGGGGCACAGATACGCAGTATTTT. This translates into CASSWRTGGTDTQYF.